A selection of T cell receptor beta chains follows, all from one sample in a study of T-cell memory formation after mild COVID-19. One entry per CDR3 protein results from TCRdb running MiXCR on the 5' RACE reads. The sample consists of under 60,000 distinct CDR3 sequences, over 9% of them appearing once. Sequenced input: PBMCs or a T cell subset sorted from them (not recorded which). These receptors were collected from an adult woman who had mild COVID-19 (a few samples of this study predate the infection). Cell type and time point are not known. Both conserved end residues are part of each CDR3. A D gene is named only where the DNA matches it firmly. Rows give clone size only sometimes, using once, few, many, or a class for an expanded clone.

D,size,J,V,DNA,CDR3
TRBD1,.,TRBJ1-5,TRBV19,TGTGCCAGTACCGACAGGACAGGGGGCTGGCAGCCCCAGCATTTT,CASTDRTGGWQPQHF
.,few,TRBJ2-7,TRBV24-1,TGTGCCACCAGTGACCCCGGGCAGGGGAACTCCTACGAGCAGTACTTC,CATSDPGQGNSYEQYF
.,many,TRBJ2-1,TRBV20-1,TGCAGTGCTAGAGATCCCCTATCTTTGGAGCAGTTCTTC,CSARDPLSLEQFF
.,.,TRBJ2-1,TRBV12-3/TRBV12-4,TGTGCCAGCAGTTCCCTTCCGGCGGGCCACAATGAGCAGTTCTTC,CASSSLPAGHNEQFF
.,many,TRBJ1-6,TRBV20-1,TGCAGTGCTATGGACGGACGTAATTCACCCCTCCACTTT,CSAMDGRNSPLHF
.,few,TRBJ2-7,TRBV4-2,TGTGCCAGCAGCCAAGAACCAGGGCACTACGAGCAGTACTTC,CASSQEPGHYEQYF
.,few,TRBJ2-1,TRBV9,TGTGCCAGCACTAGGGGGAGGGGGTACAATGAGCAGTTCTTC,CASTRGRGYNEQFF
.,few,TRBJ2-5,TRBV7-9,TGTGCCAGCAGCTTAGTGCGAGGAAGGGGGACCCAGTACTTC,CASSLVRGRGTQYF
.,many,TRBJ1-4,TRBV12-3/TRBV12-4,TGTGCCAGCAGGGGGGACAACCTTGAAAAACTGTTTTTT,CASRGDNLEKLFF
.,many,TRBJ2-3,TRBV20-1,TGCAGTGCTATTCCGTTGAGCACAGATACGCAGTATTTT,CSAIPLSTDTQYF
.,many,TRBJ2-5,TRBV4-1,TGCGCCAGCAGCCGGGTCGCGGGGCCGGAGACCCAGTACTTC,CASSRVAGPETQYF
.,.,TRBJ2-6,TRBV15,TGTGCCACCAGCAGAGACAGGGGTGGGGCCAACGTCCTGACTTTC,CATSRDRGGANVLTF
.,.,TRBJ1-5,TRBV7-2,TGTGCCAGCAGCTCAATGTCGGCTCAGCCCCAGCATTTT,CASSSMSAQPQHF
TRBD1,few,TRBJ2-5,TRBV2,TGTGCCAGCGGACAGGGAGCCTCACAAGAGACCCAGTACTTC,CASGQGASQETQYF
.,many,TRBJ2-2,TRBV5-1,TGCGCCAGTAGCATTGGAGTCGCCGGGGAGCTGTTTTTT,CASSIGVAGELFF
.,.,TRBJ2-7,TRBV2,TGTGCCAGCAAGAGGGAATACGGCCCCTACGAGCAGTACTTC,CASKREYGPYEQYF
TRBD2,.,TRBJ2-1,TRBV5-6,TGTGCCAGCAGCTTGGCGATACTAGCGGGGGGGAGCTCCTACAATGAGCAGTTCTTC,CASSLAILAGGSSYNEQFF
.,many,TRBJ2-3,TRBV7-9,TGTGCCAGCAGCTATGTCTCTAGCACAGATACGCAGTATTTT,CASSYVSSTDTQYF
TRBD1,many,TRBJ2-1,TRBV6-2/TRBV6-3,TGTGCCAGCAGCCCGCCGGGACAGGGGAGGGAGCAGTTCTTC,CASSPPGQGREQFF
.,.,TRBJ1-2,TRBV5-1,TGCGCCAGCAGCTTGGCCTCAGGACTTCGCGGCTACACCTTC,CASSLASGLRGYTF
.,.,TRBJ2-1,TRBV3-1,TGTGCCAGCACCCACGGTCGGGACGTTATAAATGAGCAGTTCTTC,CASTHGRDVINEQFF
TRBD1,few,TRBJ1-2,TRBV18,TGTGCCAGCGCTCCTCAGGGGGCAGGGAATGGCTACACCTTC,CASAPQGAGNGYTF
.,few,TRBJ1-4,TRBV5-6,TGTGCCAGCAGCTTGAATTTGAGGGGTGAAAAACTGTTTTTT,CASSLNLRGEKLFF
.,few,TRBJ1-1,TRBV12-3/TRBV12-4,TGTGCCAGCAGTACACACAGGGAGATGAACACTGAAGCTTTCTTT,CASSTHREMNTEAFF
TRBD2,few,TRBJ2-3,TRBV20-1,TGCAGTGCTAATCCTAGCGGGATAGATACGCAGTATTTT,CSANPSGIDTQYF
TRBD1,few,TRBJ2-5,TRBV27,TGTGCCAGCAGTCGACAGGGTATGAAGACCCAGTACTTC,CASSRQGMKTQYF
.,many,TRBJ1-2,TRBV29-1,TGCAGCGTTGAGCCCACAGGGACCAGCTATGGCTACACCTTC,CSVEPTGTSYGYTF